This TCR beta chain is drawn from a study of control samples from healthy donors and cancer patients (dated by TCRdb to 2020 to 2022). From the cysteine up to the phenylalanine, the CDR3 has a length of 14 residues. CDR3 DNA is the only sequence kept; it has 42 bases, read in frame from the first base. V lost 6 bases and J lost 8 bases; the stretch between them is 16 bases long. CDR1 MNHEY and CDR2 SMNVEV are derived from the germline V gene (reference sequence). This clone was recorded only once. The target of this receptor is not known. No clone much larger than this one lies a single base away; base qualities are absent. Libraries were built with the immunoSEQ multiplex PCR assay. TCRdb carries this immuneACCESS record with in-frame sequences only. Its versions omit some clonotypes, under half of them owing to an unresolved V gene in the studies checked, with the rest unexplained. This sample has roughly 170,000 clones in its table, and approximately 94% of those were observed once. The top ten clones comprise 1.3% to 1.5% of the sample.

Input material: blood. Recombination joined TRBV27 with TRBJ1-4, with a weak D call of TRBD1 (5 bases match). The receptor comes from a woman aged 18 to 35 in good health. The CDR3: CASSQPDRPEKLFF. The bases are TGTGCCAGCAGCCAACCCGACAGACCAGAAAAACTGTTTTTT.